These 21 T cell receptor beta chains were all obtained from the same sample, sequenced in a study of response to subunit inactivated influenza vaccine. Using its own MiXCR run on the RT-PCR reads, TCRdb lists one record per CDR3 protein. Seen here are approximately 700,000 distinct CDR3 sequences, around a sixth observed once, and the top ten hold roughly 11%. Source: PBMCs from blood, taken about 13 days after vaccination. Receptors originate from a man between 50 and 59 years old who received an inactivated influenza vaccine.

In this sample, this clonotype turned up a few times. The CDR3 region is CAWSGGRWEQYF. The CDR3 DNA sequence: TGTGCCTGGAGTGGGGGTCGATGGGAGCAGTACTTC. The chain couples TRBV30 to TRBJ2-7; D is unresolved. V lost 1 base and J lost 7, with 11 bases in between. This CDR3 is built from 12 residues. Germline V gives CDR1 GTSNPN, CDR2 SVGIG (reference sequence).

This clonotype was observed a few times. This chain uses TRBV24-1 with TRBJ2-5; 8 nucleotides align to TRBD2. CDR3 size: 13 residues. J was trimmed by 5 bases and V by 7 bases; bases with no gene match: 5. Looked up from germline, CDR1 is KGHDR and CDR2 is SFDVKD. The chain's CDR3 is CATRESGSETQYF. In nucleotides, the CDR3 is TGTGCCACCAGAGAGAGCGGGAGTGAGACCCAGTACTTC.

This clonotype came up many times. The chain's CDR3 is CASSQGSGDTGELFF. For the CDR3, the DNA is TGTGCCAGCAGCCAAGGTTCCGGAGACACCGGGGAGCTGTTTTTT. This chain joins TRBV3-1 and TRBJ2-2, with unresolved D. This CDR3 contains 15 residues. V lost 1 base and J 3 bases, leaving 9 bases between the germline ends. The germline V gene encodes CDR1 LGHDT and CDR2 YNNKEL (reference sequence).

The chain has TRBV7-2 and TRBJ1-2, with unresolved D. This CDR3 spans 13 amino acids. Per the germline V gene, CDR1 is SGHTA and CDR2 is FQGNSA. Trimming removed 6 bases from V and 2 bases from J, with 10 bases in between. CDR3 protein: CASRPGPNYGYTF. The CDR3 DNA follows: TGTGCCAGCAGGCCCGGGCCAAACTATGGCTACACCTTC.

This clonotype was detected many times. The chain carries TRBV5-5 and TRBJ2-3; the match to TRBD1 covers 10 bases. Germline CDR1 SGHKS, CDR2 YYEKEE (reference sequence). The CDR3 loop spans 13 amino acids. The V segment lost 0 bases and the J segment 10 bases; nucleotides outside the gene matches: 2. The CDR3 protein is CASSLGGTGAQYF. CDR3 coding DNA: TGTGCCAGCAGCTTGGGCGGGACAGGGGCGCAGTATTTT.

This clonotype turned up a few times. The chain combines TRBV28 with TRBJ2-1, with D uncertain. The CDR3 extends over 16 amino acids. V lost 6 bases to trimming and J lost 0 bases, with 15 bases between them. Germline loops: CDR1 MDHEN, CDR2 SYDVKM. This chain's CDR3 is CASRLDVAPSYNEQFF. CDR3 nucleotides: TGTGCCAGCAGACTTGACGTAGCCCCCTCCTACAATGAGCAGTTCTTC.

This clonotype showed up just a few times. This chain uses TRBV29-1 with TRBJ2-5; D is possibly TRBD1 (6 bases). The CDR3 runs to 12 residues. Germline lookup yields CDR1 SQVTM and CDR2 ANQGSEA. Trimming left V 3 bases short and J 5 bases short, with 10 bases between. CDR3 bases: TGCAGCGTTGATTTTAGGGGGGAGACCCAGTACTTC. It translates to CSVDFRGETQYF.

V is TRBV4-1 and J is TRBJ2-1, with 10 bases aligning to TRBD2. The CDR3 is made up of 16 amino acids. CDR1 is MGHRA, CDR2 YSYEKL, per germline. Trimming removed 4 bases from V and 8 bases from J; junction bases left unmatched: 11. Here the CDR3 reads CASSPSAAGGFDEQFF. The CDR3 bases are TGCGCCAGCAGCCCGTCCGCAGCGGGGGGGTTCGATGAGCAGTTCTTC.

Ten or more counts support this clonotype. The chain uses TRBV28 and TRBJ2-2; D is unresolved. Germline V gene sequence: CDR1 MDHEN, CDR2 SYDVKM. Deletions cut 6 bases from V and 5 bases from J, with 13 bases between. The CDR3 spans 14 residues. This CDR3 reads CASRGQRDTGELFF. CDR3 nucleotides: TGTGCCAGCAGGGGCCAGCGAGATACCGGGGAGCTGTTTTTT. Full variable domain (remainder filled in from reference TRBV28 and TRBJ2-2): DVKVTQSSRYLVKRTGEKVFLECVQDMDHENMFWYRQDPGLGLRLIYFSYDVKMKEKGDIPEGYSVSREKKERFSLILESASTNQTSMYLCASRGQRDTGELFFGEGSRLTVL.

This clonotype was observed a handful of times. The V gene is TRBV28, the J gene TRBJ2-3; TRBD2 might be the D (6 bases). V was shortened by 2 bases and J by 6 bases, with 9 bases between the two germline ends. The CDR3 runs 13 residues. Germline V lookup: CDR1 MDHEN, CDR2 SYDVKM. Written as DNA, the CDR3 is TGTGCCAGCAGTTTACCGGGAGCGGATACGCAGTATTTT. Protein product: CASSLPGADTQYF.

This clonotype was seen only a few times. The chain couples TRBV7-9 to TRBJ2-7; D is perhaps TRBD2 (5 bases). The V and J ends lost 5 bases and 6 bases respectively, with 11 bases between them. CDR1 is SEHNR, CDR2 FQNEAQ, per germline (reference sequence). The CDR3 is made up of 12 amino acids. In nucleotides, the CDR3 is TGTGCCAGCAGCCCGGGAAATAGCGAGCAGTACTTC. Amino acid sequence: CASSPGNSEQYF.

The CDR3 region has the DNA TGTGCCAGCAGCCTCAGGGTGGGCTGGACTGAAGCTTTCTTT. It is translated as CASSLRVGWTEAFF. This chain joins TRBV7-2 and TRBJ1-1; tentatively, D is TRBD1 (5 bases). V lost 5 bases and J 5 bases, leaving 15 bases between the germline ends. Germline V CDR1 and CDR2: SGHTA, FQGNSA. CDR3 length: 14 amino acids.

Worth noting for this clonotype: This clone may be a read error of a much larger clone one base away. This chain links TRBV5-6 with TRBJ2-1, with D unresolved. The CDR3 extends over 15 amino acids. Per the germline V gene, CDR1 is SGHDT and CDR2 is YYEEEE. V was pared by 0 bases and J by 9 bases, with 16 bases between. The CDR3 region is CASSLDGFPAVEQFF. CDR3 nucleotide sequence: TGTGCCAGCAGCTTGGACGGTTTCCCAGCAGTTGAGCAGTTCTTC. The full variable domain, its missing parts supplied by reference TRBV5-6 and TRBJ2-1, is DAGVTQSPTHLIKTRGQQVTLRCSPKSGHDTVSWYQQALGQGPQFIFQYYEEEERQRGNFPDRFSGHQFPNYSSELNVNALLLGDSALYLCASSLDGFPAVEQFFGPGTRLTVL.

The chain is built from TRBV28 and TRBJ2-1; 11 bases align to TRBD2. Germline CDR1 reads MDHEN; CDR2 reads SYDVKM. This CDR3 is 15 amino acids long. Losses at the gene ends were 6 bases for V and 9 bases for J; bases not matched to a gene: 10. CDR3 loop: CASRVTSGNLGEQFF. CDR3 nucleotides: TGTGCCAGCAGGGTGACTAGCGGGAATCTTGGTGAGCAGTTCTTC. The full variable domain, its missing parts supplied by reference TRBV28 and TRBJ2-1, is DVKVTQSSRYLVKRTGEKVFLECVQDMDHENMFWYRQDPGLGLRLIYFSYDVKMKEKGDIPEGYSVSREKKERFSLILESASTNQTSMYLCASRVTSGNLGEQFFGPGTRLTVL.

This chain's CDR3 is CASVEGQGVIEQYF. DNA for the CDR3: TGTGCCAGCGTGGAGGGACAGGGGGTAATCGAGCAGTACTTC. The rearrangement links TRBV6-1 to TRBJ2-7; 11 positions agree with TRBD1. The germline V gene has CDR1 MNHNS and CDR2 SASEGT. The CDR3 spans 14 residues. The V segment lost 8 bases and the J segment 6 bases; nucleotides outside the gene matches: 9.

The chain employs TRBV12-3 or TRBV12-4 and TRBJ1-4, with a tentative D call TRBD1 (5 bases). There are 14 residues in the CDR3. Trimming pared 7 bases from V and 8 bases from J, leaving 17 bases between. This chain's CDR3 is CASTWGGEGEKLFF. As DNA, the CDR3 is TGTGCCAGCACCTGGGGAGGGGAAGGGGAAAAACTGTTTTTT.

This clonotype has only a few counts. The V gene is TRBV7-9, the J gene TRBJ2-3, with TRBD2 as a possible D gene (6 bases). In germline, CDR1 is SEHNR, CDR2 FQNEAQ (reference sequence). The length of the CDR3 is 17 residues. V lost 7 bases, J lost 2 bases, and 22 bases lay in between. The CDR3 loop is CASTSGRGSYFTDTQYF. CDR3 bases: TGTGCCAGCACCAGTGGTCGGGGGTCTTACTTCACAGATACGCAGTATTTT.

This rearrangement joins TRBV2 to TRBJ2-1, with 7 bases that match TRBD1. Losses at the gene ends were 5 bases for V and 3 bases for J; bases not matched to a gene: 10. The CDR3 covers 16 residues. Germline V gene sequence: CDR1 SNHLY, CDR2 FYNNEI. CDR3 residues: CASSKILGQLYNEQFF. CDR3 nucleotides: TGTGCCAGCAGTAAAATACTGGGACAGCTCTACAATGAGCAGTTCTTC.

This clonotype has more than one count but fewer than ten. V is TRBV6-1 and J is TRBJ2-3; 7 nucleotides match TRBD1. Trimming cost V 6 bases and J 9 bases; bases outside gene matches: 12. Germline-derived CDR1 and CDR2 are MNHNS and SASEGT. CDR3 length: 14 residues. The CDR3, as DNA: TGTGCCAGCAGGCCTAGTGCCCCGACAGGGACGCAGTATTTT. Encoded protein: CASRPSAPTGTQYF.

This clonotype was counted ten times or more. As DNA, the CDR3 is TGCAGCGGCTTGCCAGCCTCAGATACGCAGTATTTT. It is translated as CSGLPASDTQYF. This chain links TRBV29-1 with TRBJ2-3, with no clear D. Germline values: CDR1 SQVTM, CDR2 ANQGSEA. The CDR3 extends over 12 amino acids. Trimming took 7 bases from V and 4 from J, leaving 12 bases between them.

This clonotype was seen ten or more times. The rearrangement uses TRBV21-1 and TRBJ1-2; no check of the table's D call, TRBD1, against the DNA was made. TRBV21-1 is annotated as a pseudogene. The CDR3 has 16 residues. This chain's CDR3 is CASSKMGAQGNYGYTF. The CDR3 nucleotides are TGTGCCAGCAGCAAGATGGGGGCTCAAGGGAACTATGGCTACACCTTC.